The rows below give T cell receptor beta chains drawn from one sample of a study of cytomegalovirus exposure and HLA in healthy donors. TCRdb's copy holds only in-frame clones and misses some; the assay was immunoSEQ multiplex PCR. The sample has a few hundred thousand clones, roughly 87% seen once; the top ten hold under 4%. The sequencing sample was made of PBMCs. The receptors were gathered from a woman in her thirties in good health and CMV-seronegative. Each CDR3 is given with its conserved first and last residue. The order of the fields is CDR3 DNA, CDR3 protein, clone size, D gene, J gene, V gene, CDR3 length. A D gene is named only where the DNA matches it firmly. Some rows have no size entry. The others give once, few or many, or a class for an expanded clone.

DNA: TGTGCCAGCAGTGACTCTCCGAACACTGAAGCTTTCTTT; CDR3: CASSDSPNTEAFF; size: medium-sized; D: .; J: TRBJ1-1; V: TRBV6-4; length: 13
DNA: TGTGCCAGCAGTTTATCGGCTAGCTCCTACAATGAGCAGTTCTTC; CDR3: CASSLSASSYNEQFF; size: .; D: .; J: TRBJ2-1; V: TRBV27; length: 15
DNA: TGCAGCGTTGATGAGGGAAACACCATATATTTT; CDR3: CSVDEGNTIYF; size: .; D: .; J: TRBJ1-3; V: TRBV29-1; length: 11
DNA: TGTGCCAGCAGCTCCTCGGGCCCGCCGGACGAGCAGTACTTC; CDR3: CASSSSGPPDEQYF; size: .; D: .; J: TRBJ2-7; V: TRBV7-6; length: 14
DNA: TGCAGCGTTGAAGGGCTTAGGACGGAGGGGATGTCCTACGAGCAGTACTTC; CDR3: CSVEGLRTEGMSYEQYF; size: .; D: .; J: TRBJ2-7; V: TRBV29-1; length: 17
DNA: TGTGCCAGCAGTGGAGGGACAGGGACCTATGGCTACACCTTC; CDR3: CASSGGTGTYGYTF; size: .; D: TRBD1; J: TRBJ1-2; V: TRBV2; length: 14
DNA: TGTGCTAGTGTCAAAGATCCGGGGGAAAAACTGTTTTTT; CDR3: CASVKDPGEKLFF; size: .; D: .; J: TRBJ1-4; V: TRBV12-5; length: 13
DNA: TGTGCCAGCAGCTTAATAGCGGGCCCCTCCTACGAGCAGTACTTC; CDR3: CASSLIAGPSYEQYF; size: once; D: TRBD2; J: TRBJ2-7; V: TRBV7-8; length: 15
DNA: TGTGCCAGCACCACACTCACAGGGTCCCAGCCCCAGCATTTT; CDR3: CASTTLTGSQPQHF; size: .; D: .; J: TRBJ1-5; V: TRBV28; length: 14
DNA: TGTGCCAGCAGCTTGTTGGGTAGCGGCGAGCAGTACTTC; CDR3: CASSLLGSGEQYF; size: .; D: .; J: TRBJ2-7; V: TRBV5-6; length: 13
DNA: TGTGCCAGCTCACAGGGGGAGGTCGGGAACACTGAAGCTTTCTTT; CDR3: CASSQGEVGNTEAFF; size: .; D: .; J: TRBJ1-1; V: TRBV18; length: 15
DNA: TGTGCCACCCGAGTGGTGAATACGGGGTACAATGAGCAGTTCTTC; CDR3: CATRVVNTGYNEQFF; size: .; D: .; J: TRBJ2-1; V: TRBV15; length: 15
DNA: TGTGCCAGCAGTGAATTGGTAGCGGGACCCGATGAGCAGTTCTTC; CDR3: CASSELVAGPDEQFF; size: .; D: TRBD2; J: TRBJ2-1; V: TRBV6-1; length: 15
DNA: TGTGCCAGCAGCCTTCCGGACCGCCAAGAGACCCAGTACTTC; CDR3: CASSLPDRQETQYF; size: .; D: .; J: TRBJ2-5; V: TRBV5-8; length: 14
DNA: TGTGCCAGCAGCCGGCCTGTAGGGGGGGTAGGGTATTCGGAAAAACTGTTTTTT; CDR3: CASSRPVGGVGYSEKLFF; size: .; D: .; J: TRBJ1-4; V: TRBV28; length: 18
DNA: TGTGCCAGCAGCCAGGGCCCCGGACAGGGAGAACCCTACGAGCAGTACTTC; CDR3: CASSQGPGQGEPYEQYF; size: .; D: TRBD1; J: TRBJ2-7; V: TRBV4-2; length: 17
DNA: TGCGCCAGCAGACTCCTCCCGGGGGCCGAGCAGTACTTC; CDR3: CASRLLPGAEQYF; size: .; D: .; J: TRBJ2-7; V: TRBV5-1; length: 13
DNA: TGTGCCAGCAGCCCGGGGACCCCCTTGAGAGTTGATACGCAGTATTTT; CDR3: CASSPGTPLRVDTQYF; size: .; D: .; J: TRBJ2-3; V: TRBV7-8; length: 16
DNA: TGTGCCAGTAGTATAGATTCCGGGGGTGGCAATCAGCCCCAGCATTTT; CDR3: CASSIDSGGGNQPQHF; size: .; D: .; J: TRBJ1-5; V: TRBV19; length: 16
DNA: TGTGCCAGCAGTTACCCCCCGGGACTAGCTAACAATGAGCAGTTCTTC; CDR3: CASSYPPGLANNEQFF; size: .; D: TRBD2; J: TRBJ2-1; V: TRBV6-6; length: 16
DNA: TGCGCCAACACACGAAGGACTAGCGGGGATATACAAGAGACCCAGTACTTC; CDR3: CANTRRTSGDIQETQYF; size: .; D: TRBD2; J: TRBJ2-5; V: TRBV23-1; length: 17
DNA: TGCGCCAGCAGCTCTAGACTAGCGGGAGGCCCCACCACCGGGGAGCTGTTTTTT; CDR3: CASSSRLAGGPTTGELFF; size: .; D: TRBD2; J: TRBJ2-2; V: TRBV5-1; length: 18
DNA: TGTGCCAGCAGCTTGGTCGTGGACAGCCTCTCTGGAAACACCATATATTTT; CDR3: CASSLVVDSLSGNTIYF; size: .; D: .; J: TRBJ1-3; V: TRBV5-6; length: 17
DNA: TGCAGCGCCGAGACTGTGGACGAGCAGTACTTC; CDR3: CSAETVDEQYF; size: .; D: .; J: TRBJ2-7; V: TRBV29-1; length: 11
DNA: TGCGCCAGCAGCTTTACCAGACAGGGGGCGCGCCTTCCACTTCTCGAGCAGTACTTC; CDR3: CASSFTRQGARLPLLEQYF; size: .; D: TRBD1; J: TRBJ2-7; V: TRBV5-1; length: 19
DNA: TGTGCCAGCAGTTACGGGGTCTTAAACAATGAGCAGTTCTTC; CDR3: CASSYGVLNNEQFF; size: .; D: .; J: TRBJ2-1; V: TRBV6-6; length: 14
DNA: TGCGCCAGCAGCCAACTGGTGGAGGATGAGCAGTTCTTC; CDR3: CASSQLVEDEQFF; size: .; D: .; J: TRBJ2-1; V: TRBV4-1; length: 13
DNA: TGTGCCAGCAGCTTAGATCGTCAGGGGGTCTACGAGCAGTACTTC; CDR3: CASSLDRQGVYEQYF; size: .; D: TRBD1; J: TRBJ2-7; V: TRBV11-2; length: 15
DNA: TGTGCCAGCAGCTTAGTGAGGGGGAAAGAAGCTTTCTTT; CDR3: CASSLVRGKEAFF; size: .; D: .; J: TRBJ1-1; V: TRBV11-3; length: 13
DNA: TGTGCCAGCAGCTTGCAGGAGATAAATGAGCAGTTCTTC; CDR3: CASSLQEINEQFF; size: .; D: .; J: TRBJ2-1; V: TRBV5-6; length: 13
DNA: TGTGCCAGCAGTGACCGACAGGGACCCCAAATGAACACTGAAGCTTTCTTT; CDR3: CASSDRQGPQMNTEAFF; size: .; D: TRBD1; J: TRBJ1-1; V: TRBV6-1; length: 17
DNA: TGTGCCAGCAGCTTGTGGCCCCCAAGGCCGGGACAGGGCTACGAGCAGTACTTC; CDR3: CASSLWPPRPGQGYEQYF; size: .; D: TRBD1; J: TRBJ2-7; V: TRBV5-5; length: 18
DNA: TGTGCCAGCAGCGACACACAGGTTTACCACGAGCAGTACTTC; CDR3: CASSDTQVYHEQYF; size: .; D: .; J: TRBJ2-7; V: TRBV11-3; length: 14
DNA: TGTGCCAGCAGCCAAGCGTCTGGGGACCGCTACGAGCAGTACTTC; CDR3: CASSQASGDRYEQYF; size: .; D: .; J: TRBJ2-7; V: TRBV4-2; length: 15
DNA: TGCGCCAGCAGTTCTTCCACAGGGGGGATCTACGAGCAGTACTTC; CDR3: CASSSSTGGIYEQYF; size: .; D: TRBD1; J: TRBJ2-7; V: TRBV10-1; length: 15
DNA: TGTGCCAGCAGTTTGGACAGGGGGCCTGGCTACACCTTC; CDR3: CASSLDRGPGYTF; size: .; D: TRBD1; J: TRBJ1-2; V: TRBV28; length: 13
DNA: TGCGCCAGCAGCTTGGGAGAAGCCGGAAACACCATATATTTT; CDR3: CASSLGEAGNTIYF; size: once; D: .; J: TRBJ1-3; V: TRBV5-1; length: 14
DNA: TGTGCCAGCAGCTTAAATCCCGGGCGGGAGGACACCGGGGAGCTGTTTTTT; CDR3: CASSLNPGREDTGELFF; size: .; D: TRBD2; J: TRBJ2-2; V: TRBV7-6; length: 17
DNA: TGCAGCGTTGCCGGGACTAGCGGTTCCTACGAGCAGTACTTC; CDR3: CSVAGTSGSYEQYF; size: .; D: TRBD2; J: TRBJ2-7; V: TRBV29-1; length: 14
DNA: TGTGCCAGCAGTAACCTGGGACAGGGGGGTGAAAAACTGTTTTTT; CDR3: CASSNLGQGGEKLFF; size: .; D: TRBD1; J: TRBJ1-4; V: TRBV6-5; length: 15
DNA: TGCAGCGGCCTACTAGCGGGAGAAGTGGGGAATGAGCAGTTCTTC; CDR3: CSGLLAGEVGNEQFF; size: .; D: TRBD2; J: TRBJ2-1; V: TRBV29-1; length: 15
DNA: TGTGCCAGCAGCTTGTCGGTAGGGGATGAGCAGTTCTTC; CDR3: CASSLSVGDEQFF; size: .; D: .; J: TRBJ2-1; V: TRBV5-6; length: 13
DNA: TGTGCCAGCAGCTCAGTAGGGGGCCTTCCGCAGTATTTT; CDR3: CASSSVGGLPQYF; size: .; D: TRBD1; J: TRBJ2-3; V: TRBV7-3; length: 13
DNA: TGTGCCAGCAGCTTAGCCGGCCTCGGGCCCGCGAACACCGGGGAGCTGTTTTTT; CDR3: CASSLAGLGPANTGELFF; size: .; D: .; J: TRBJ2-2; V: TRBV7-9; length: 18
DNA: TGTGCCAGCAGTGATTCGCAGGGAGAGAACTATGGCTACACCTTC; CDR3: CASSDSQGENYGYTF; size: few; D: .; J: TRBJ1-2; V: TRBV2; length: 15
DNA: TGCGCCAGCAGCTTGGAGGGGGTCACCGGGGAGCTGTTTTTT; CDR3: CASSLEGVTGELFF; size: .; D: .; J: TRBJ2-2; V: TRBV5-1; length: 14